This entry features one TCR beta chain sequence. Method: immunoSEQ multiplex PCR; TCRdb's copy keeps in-frame clones and lacks some. The data contain thousands of clones, about 98% of them singletons. The naive gate required viable CD3+CD4+ or CD3+CD8+ cells with CCR7+CD45RA+CD45RO-CD95-CD27+CD28+ phenotype. This sample was taken from a study of T cells after posttransplantation cyclophosphamide. The sample comprised naive CD8+ T cells sorted from PBMCs. This clonotype was obtained from a man aged 45-60 years in good health, CMV-negative, and a related stem cell transplant donor.

CDR3 in DNA: TGTGCCAGCAGCTTATCTTCGGGAGTAGGTCTGTTCTTC. This sequence encodes CASSLSSGVGLFF. The chain carries TRBV7-9 and TRBJ2-1; a possible D gene is TRBD2 (6 bases). From germline, CDR1 is SEHNR and CDR2 FQNEAQ (reference sequence). The germline V and J ends were trimmed by 2 bases and 15 bases, with 17 bases remaining between them. The CDR3 has 13 amino acids.